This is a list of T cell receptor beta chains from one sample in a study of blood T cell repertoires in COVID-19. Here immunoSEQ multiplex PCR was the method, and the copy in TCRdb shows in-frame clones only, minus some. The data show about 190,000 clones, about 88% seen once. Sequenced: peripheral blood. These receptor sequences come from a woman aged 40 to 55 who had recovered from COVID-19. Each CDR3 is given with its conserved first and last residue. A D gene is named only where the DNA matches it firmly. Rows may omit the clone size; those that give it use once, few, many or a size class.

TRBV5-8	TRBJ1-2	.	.	TGTGCCAGCAGCCCGGACAATCCCGGCTATGGCTACACCTTC	CASSPDNPGYGYTF
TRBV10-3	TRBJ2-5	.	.	TGTGCCATCTCGGAGGAGCAGACCCAGTACTTC	CAISEEQTQYF
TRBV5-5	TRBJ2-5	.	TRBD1	TGTGCCAGCAGCGGCCGGACAGGAAGGGTGGAGACCCAGTACTTC	CASSGRTGRVETQYF
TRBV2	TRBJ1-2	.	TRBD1	TGTGCCAGCAGTGAGCTCGCCGGACAGGGAAACTATGGCTACACCTTC	CASSELAGQGNYGYTF
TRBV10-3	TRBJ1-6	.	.	TGTGCCATCAGTGGTCAGGCGGTCGGAGGGTCACCCCTCCACTTT	CAISGQAVGGSPLHF
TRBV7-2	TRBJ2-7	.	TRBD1	TGTGCCAGCAGTTTGGGACAGTCGGGTGAGCAGTACTTC	CASSLGQSGEQYF
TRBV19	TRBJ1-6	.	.	TGTGCCAGTACCCCGGGAGGGGACCAGATTCCGAATAATTCACCCCTCCACTTT	CASTPGGDQIPNNSPLHF
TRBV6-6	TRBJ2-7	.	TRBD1	TGTGCCAGCAGTTACGCAGGACAGGTAGATTTCTACGAGCAGTACTTC	CASSYAGQVDFYEQYF
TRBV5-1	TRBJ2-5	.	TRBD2	TGCGCCAGCAGGGGTAGCGGGAAGGTAGAGACCCAGTACTTC	CASRGSGKVETQYF
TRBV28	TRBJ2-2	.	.	TGTGCCAGCAGTTTTCGGCCCGTGGACAGAAGCGGGGAGCTGTTTTTT	CASSFRPVDRSGELFF
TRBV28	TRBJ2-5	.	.	TGTGCCAGCAGTACGGGGGGCAGCTCGTACCAAGAGACCCAGTACTTC	CASSTGGSSYQETQYF
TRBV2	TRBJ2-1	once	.	TGTGCCAGCAGGATAGACTACAATGAGCAGTTCTTC	CASRIDYNEQFF
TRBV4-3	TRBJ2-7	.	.	TGCGCCAGCAGCCAAGAGTACACGGAGATGTACGAGCAGTACTTC	CASSQEYTEMYEQYF
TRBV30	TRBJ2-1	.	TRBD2	TGTGCCTGGAGTGTGAAGGCTAGCGGACTATACAATGAGCAGTTCTTC	CAWSVKASGLYNEQFF
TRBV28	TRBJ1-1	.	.	TGTGCCAGCAGTTTACAGGGGATGAACACTGAAGCTTTCTTT	CASSLQGMNTEAFF
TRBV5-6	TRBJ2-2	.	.	TGTGCCAGCAGCCCCAGGGGGGCCATCTTTCTCAACACCGGGGAGCTGTTTTTT	CASSPRGAIFLNTGELFF
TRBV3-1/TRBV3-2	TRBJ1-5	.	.	TGTGCCAGCAGTGAGGCCGGGGGAAGTCAGCCCCAGCATTTT	CASSEAGGSQPQHF
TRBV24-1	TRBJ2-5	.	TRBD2	TGTGCCACCAGTGACAAACCCCGGACTAGCGGGAGGGACCAAGAGACCCAGTACTTC	CATSDKPRTSGRDQETQYF
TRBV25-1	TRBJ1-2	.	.	TGTGCCAGCAGTACCTCGGGGGGCAACTATGGCTACACCTTC	CASSTSGGNYGYTF
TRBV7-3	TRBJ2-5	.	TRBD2	TGTGCCAGCAGCTTCGGGGGGGCGGCCATGGAGACCCAGTACTTC	CASSFGGAAMETQYF
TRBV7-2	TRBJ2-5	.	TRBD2	TGTGCCAGCAGCTTACTAGCGGGAGCTGGGGGGGAGACCCAGTACTTC	CASSLLAGAGGETQYF
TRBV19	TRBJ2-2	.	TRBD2	TGTGCCAGTAGGGTCGGACTAGCGGGAGGGGGGGAGCTGTTTTTT	CASRVGLAGGGELFF
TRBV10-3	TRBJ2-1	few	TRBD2	TGTGCCATCAGTGACGCGGGAGGGCTTAATGAGCAGTTCTTC	CAISDAGGLNEQFF
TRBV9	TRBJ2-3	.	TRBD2	TGTGCCAGCAGCTCAGGCACTAGCGGGCACGCTAGCACAGATACGCAGTATTTT	CASSSGTSGHASTDTQYF
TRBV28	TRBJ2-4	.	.	TGTGCCAGCAGTTTTTCAGATCTAGCCAAAAACATTCAGTACTTC	CASSFSDLAKNIQYF
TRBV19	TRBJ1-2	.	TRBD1	TGTGCCAGTAGTCGGAGCACAGGGGGCCTTTCTAACTATGGCTACACCTTC	CASSRSTGGLSNYGYTF
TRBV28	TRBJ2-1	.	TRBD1	TGTGCCAGCTCGACGACAGGGTACTACAATGAGCAGTTCTTC	CASSTTGYYNEQFF